Sequencing of this T cell receptor beta chain was carried out in a study of PD-L1 blockade in urothelial cancer. About the research overall: Earlier, patients had received 0 to 3 chemotherapy regimens. Investigators checked blood 3 weeks (second dose) and 6 weeks after treatment start. Specimens of blood held a median count of approximately 150,000 T cells.

Profiled with immunoSEQ multiplex PCR; TCRdb holds only in-frame clones, not every one. Among roughly 120,000 clones, around 89% were seen once, and the ten largest hold more than 1.5%. The time point: peripheral blood 6 weeks after treatment start. V was shortened by 4 bases and J by 7 bases, with 10 bases between the two germline ends. CDR1 is GTSNPN and CDR2 is SVGIG in the germline V gene (reference sequence). This CDR3 has 11 residues. This clone was seen more than once but under ten times. Sample: PBMCs, taken around atezolizumab (anti-PD-L1) treatment. The genes are TRBV30 and TRBJ1-1, with a tentative D call TRBD1 (5 bases). The receptor was derived from a man in his fifties or sixties with urothelial cancer. CDR3 loop: CAWNGHHEAFF. Here the CDR3 DNA reads TGTGCCTGGAACGGACACCATGAAGCTTTCTTT.